The entry below gives a single T cell receptor (beta chain) sequence along with its context. The ends were cut back, 7 bases at V and 1 base at J, with 4 bases in the middle. Germline loops: CDR1 DFQATT, CDR2 SNEGSKA (reference sequence). This CDR3 has 10 residues. This sample is part of a study of shared clonotypes between healthy human individuals. Generated by immunoSEQ multiplex PCR, the TCRdb table keeps only in-frame clones and is missing some. The repertoire consists of approximately 500,000 clones, with almost 97% occurring once and the leading ten covering about 0.057%. The receptor was derived from a young woman in good health. The sample consisted of naive CD4+ T cells sorted from blood. Described subset: CD45RA+ positively selected. The genes are TRBV20-1 and TRBJ2-5; D is ambiguous. The CDR3 bases are TGCAGTGGCTTCCAAGAGACCCAGTACTTC. Protein: CSGFQETQYF.